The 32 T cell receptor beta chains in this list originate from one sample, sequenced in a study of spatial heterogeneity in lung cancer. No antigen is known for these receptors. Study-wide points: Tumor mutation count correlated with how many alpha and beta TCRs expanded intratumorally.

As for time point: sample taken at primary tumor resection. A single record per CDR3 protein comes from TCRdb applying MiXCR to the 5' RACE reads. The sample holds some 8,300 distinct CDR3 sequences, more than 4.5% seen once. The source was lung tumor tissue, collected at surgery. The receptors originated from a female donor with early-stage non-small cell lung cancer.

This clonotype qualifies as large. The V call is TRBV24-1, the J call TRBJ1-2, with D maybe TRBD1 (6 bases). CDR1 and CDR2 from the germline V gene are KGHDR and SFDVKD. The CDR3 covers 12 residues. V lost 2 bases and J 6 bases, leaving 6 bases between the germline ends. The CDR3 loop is CATSDWTDGYTF. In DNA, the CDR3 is TGTGCCACCAGTGATTGGACAGATGGCTACACCTTC.

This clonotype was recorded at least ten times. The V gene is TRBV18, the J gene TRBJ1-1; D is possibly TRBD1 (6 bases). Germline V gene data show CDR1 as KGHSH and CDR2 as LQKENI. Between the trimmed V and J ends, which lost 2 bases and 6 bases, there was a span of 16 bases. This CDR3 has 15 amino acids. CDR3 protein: CASSPVQGRSAEAFF. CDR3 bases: TGTGCCAGCTCACCAGTTCAGGGGAGAAGTGCTGAAGCTTTCTTT. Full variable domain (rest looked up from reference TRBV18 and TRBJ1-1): NAGVMQNPRHLVRRRGQEARLRCSPMKGHSHVYWYRQLPEEGLKFMVYLQKENIIDESGMPKERFSAEFPKEGPSILRIQQVVRGDSAAYFCASSPVQGRSAEAFFGQGTRLTVV.

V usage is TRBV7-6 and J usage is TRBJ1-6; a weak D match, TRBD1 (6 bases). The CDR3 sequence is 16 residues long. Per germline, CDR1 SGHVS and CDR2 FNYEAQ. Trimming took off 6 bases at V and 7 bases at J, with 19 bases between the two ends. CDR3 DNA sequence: TGTGCCAGCAGTCCGGACAGAGGAGGTCCAAATTCACCCCTCCACTTT. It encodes CASSPDRGGPNSPLHF.

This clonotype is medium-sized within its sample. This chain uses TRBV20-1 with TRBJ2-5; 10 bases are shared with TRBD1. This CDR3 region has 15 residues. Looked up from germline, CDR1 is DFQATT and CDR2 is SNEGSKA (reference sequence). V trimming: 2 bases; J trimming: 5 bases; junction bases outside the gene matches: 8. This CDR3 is CSARSGTGDLETQYF. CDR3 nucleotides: TGCAGTGCTAGATCCGGGACAGGGGATTTGGAGACCCAGTACTTC.

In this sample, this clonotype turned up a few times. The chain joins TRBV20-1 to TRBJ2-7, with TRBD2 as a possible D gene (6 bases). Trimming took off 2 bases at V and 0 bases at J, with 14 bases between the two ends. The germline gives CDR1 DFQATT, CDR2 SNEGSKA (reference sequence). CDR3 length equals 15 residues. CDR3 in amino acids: CSARPRDSHSYEQYF. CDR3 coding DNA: TGCAGTGCTAGACCCCGGGACTCTCACTCCTACGAGCAGTACTTC.

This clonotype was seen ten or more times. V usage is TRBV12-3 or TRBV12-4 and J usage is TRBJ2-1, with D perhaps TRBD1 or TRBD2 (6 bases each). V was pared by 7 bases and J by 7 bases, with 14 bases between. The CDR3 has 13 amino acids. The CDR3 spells CASIPGGGNEQFF. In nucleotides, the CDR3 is TGTGCCAGCATTCCCGGGGGCGGGAATGAGCAGTTCTTC.

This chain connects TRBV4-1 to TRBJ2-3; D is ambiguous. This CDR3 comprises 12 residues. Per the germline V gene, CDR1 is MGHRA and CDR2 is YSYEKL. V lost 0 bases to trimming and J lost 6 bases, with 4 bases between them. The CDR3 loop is CASSQDYDTQYF. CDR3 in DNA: TGCGCCAGCAGCCAAGACTACGATACGCAGTATTTT.

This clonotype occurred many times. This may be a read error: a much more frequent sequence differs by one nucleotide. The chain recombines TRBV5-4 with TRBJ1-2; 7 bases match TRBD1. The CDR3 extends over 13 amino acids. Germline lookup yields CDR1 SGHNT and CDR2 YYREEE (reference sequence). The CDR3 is CASSRTGRDGYNF. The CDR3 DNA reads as TGTGCCAGCAGCCGGACAGGCCGCGATGGCTACAACTTC. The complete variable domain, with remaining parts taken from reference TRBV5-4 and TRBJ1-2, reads ETGVTQSPTHLIKTRGQQVTLRCSSQSGHNTVSWYQQALGQGPQFIFQYYREEENGRGNFPPRFSGLQFPNYSSELNVNALELDDSALYLCASSRTGRDGYNFGSGTRLTVV.

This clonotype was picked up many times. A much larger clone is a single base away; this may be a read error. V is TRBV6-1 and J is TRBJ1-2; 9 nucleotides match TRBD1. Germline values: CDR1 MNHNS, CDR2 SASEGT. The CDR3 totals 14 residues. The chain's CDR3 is CASRAQGAVHGYNF. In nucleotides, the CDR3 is TGTGCCAGCAGAGCACAGGGGGCCGTGCATGGCTACAACTTC.

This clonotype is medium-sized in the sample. CDR3: CASSFDQETEAFF. DNA for the CDR3: TGTGCCAGCAGTTTCGACCAGGAAACTGAAGCTTTCTTT. The chain employs TRBV28 and TRBJ1-1; D remains unclear. V was trimmed by 3 bases and J by 5 bases, leaving 10 bases between them. Looked up from germline, CDR1 is MDHEN and CDR2 is SYDVKM. The CDR3 is 13 residues long.

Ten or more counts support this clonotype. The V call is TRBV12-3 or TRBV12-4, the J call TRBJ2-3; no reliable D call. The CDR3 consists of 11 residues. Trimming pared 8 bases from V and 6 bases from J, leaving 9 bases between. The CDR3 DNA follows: TGTGCCAGCCAGTTGGGGGATACGCAGTATTTT. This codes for CASQLGDTQYF.

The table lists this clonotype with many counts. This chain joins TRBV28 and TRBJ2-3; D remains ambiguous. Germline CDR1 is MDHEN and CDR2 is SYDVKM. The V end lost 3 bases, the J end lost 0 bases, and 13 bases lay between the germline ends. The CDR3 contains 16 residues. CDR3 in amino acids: CASSLPRSTSTDTQYF. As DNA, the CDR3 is TGTGCCAGCAGTTTGCCCCGAAGTACTAGCACAGATACGCAGTATTTT.

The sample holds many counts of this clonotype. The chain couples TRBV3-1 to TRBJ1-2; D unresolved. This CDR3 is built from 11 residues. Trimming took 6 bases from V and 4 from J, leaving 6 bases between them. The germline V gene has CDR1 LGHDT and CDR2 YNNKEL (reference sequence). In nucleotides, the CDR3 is TGTGCCAGCAGAAGTAGCTATGGCTACACCTTC. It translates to CASRSSYGYTF.

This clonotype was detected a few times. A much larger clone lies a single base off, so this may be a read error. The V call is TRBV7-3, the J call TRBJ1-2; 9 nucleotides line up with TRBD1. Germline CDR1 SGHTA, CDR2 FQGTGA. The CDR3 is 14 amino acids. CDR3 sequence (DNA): TGTGCCAGCAGCCGGACAGGGGCGGCCTATGGCTACAACTTC. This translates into CASSRTGAAYGYNF.

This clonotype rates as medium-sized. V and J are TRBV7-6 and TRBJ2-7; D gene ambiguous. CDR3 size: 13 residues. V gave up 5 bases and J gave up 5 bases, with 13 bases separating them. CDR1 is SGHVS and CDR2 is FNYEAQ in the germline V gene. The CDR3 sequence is CASSAYQSDEQYF. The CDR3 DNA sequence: TGTGCCAGCAGCGCTTATCAAAGCGACGAGCAGTACTTC.

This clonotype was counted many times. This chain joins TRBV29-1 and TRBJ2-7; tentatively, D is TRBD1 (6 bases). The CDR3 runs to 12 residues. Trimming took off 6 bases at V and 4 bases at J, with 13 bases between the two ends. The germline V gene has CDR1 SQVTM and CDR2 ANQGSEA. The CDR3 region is CSVRITGYEQYF. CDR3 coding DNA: TGCAGCGTCAGAATAACAGGGTACGAGCAGTACTTC.

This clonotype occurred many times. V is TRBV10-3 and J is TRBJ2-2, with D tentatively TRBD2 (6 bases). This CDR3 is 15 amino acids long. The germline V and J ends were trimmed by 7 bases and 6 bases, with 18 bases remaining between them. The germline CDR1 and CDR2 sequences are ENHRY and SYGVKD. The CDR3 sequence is CAITPGLITAGELFF. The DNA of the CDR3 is TGTGCCATCACCCCGGGACTCATAACAGCCGGGGAGCTGTTTTTT.

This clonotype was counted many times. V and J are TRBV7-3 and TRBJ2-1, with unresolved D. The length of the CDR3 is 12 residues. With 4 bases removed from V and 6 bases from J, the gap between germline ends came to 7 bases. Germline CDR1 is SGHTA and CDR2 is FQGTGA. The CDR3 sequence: CASSSRSNEQFF. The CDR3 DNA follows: TGTGCCAGCAGCTCTAGGTCCAATGAGCAGTTCTTC.

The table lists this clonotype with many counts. The CDR3 spells CASSQEPEWGSYEQYF. The CDR3 DNA reads as TGCGCCAGCAGCCAAGAACCGGAATGGGGGTCCTACGAGCAGTACTTC. V gene TRBV4-1 combines with J gene TRBJ2-7; D might be TRBD1 or TRBD2, each matching 5 bases. CDR3 length: 16 residues. Between the trimmed V and J ends, which lost 0 bases and 1 base, there was a span of 13 bases. Germline CDR1 MGHRA, CDR2 YSYEKL.

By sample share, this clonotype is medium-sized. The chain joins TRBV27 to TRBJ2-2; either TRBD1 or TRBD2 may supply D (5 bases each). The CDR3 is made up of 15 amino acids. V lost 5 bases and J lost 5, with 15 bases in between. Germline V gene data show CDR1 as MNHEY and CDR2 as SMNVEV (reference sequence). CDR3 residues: CASSANGEGTGELFF. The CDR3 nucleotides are TGTGCCAGCAGTGCAAACGGCGAGGGGACCGGGGAGCTGTTTTTT.

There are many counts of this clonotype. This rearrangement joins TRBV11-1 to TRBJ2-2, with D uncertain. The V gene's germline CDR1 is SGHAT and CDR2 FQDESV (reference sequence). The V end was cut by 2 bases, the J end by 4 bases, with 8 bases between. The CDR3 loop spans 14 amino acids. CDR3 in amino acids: CASSLNRFTGELFF. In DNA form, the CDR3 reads TGTGCCAGCAGCTTAAACAGATTCACCGGGGAGCTGTTTTTT.

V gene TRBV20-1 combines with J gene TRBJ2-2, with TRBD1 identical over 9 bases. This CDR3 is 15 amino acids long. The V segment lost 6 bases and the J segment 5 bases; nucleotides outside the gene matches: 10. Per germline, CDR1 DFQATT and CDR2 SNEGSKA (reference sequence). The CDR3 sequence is CSATQGAESTGELFF. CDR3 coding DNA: TGCAGTGCAACACAGGGGGCAGAGAGTACCGGGGAGCTGTTTTTT.

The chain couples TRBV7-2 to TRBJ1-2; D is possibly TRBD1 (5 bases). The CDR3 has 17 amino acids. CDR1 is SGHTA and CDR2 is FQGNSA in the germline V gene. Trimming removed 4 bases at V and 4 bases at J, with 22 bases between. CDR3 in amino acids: CASSSPRGGSSGYGYTF. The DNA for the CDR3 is TGTGCCAGCAGCTCCCCGCGGGGCGGGAGTAGCGGCTATGGCTACACCTTC.

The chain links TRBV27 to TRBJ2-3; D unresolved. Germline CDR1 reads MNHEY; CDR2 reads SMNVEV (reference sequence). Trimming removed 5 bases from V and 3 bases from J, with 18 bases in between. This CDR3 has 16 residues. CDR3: CASSLQTHVRTDTQYF. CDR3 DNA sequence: TGTGCCAGCAGTCTACAGACTCACGTACGGACAGATACGCAGTATTTT.

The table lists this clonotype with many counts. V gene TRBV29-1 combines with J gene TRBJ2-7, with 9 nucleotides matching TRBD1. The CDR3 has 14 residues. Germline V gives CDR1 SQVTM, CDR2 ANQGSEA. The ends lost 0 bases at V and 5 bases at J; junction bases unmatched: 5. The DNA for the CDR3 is TGCAGCGTTGAAGAACAGGGGGCCAAGAACGAGCAGTACTTC. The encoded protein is CSVEEQGAKNEQYF.

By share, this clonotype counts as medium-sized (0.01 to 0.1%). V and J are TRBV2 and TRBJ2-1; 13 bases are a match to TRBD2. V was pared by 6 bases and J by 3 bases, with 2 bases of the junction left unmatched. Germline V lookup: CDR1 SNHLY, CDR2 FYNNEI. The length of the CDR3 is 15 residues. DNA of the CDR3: TGTGCCAGCAGAAGGACTAGCGGGGGCTACAATGAGCAGTTCTTC. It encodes CASRRTSGGYNEQFF.

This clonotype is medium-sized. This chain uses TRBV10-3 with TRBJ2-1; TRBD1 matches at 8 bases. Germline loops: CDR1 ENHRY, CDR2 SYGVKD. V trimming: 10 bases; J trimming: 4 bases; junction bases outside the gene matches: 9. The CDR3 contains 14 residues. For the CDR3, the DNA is TGTGCCACCATAGGGACAGGAAGATACAATGAGCAGTTCTTC. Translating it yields CATIGTGRYNEQFF.

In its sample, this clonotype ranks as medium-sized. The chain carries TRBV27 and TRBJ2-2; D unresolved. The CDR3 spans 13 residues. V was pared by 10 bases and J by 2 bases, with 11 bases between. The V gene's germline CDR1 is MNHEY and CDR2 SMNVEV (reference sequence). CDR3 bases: TGTGCCACCGCGGTACAAAACACCGGGGAGCTGTTTTTT. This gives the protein CATAVQNTGELFF.

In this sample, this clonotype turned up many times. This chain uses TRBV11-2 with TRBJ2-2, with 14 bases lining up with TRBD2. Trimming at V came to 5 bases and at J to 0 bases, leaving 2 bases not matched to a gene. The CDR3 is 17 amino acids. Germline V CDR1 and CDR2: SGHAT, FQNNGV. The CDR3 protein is CASSPGLAGANTGELFF. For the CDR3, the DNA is TGTGCCAGCAGCCCGGGACTAGCGGGGGCGAACACCGGGGAGCTGTTTTTT.

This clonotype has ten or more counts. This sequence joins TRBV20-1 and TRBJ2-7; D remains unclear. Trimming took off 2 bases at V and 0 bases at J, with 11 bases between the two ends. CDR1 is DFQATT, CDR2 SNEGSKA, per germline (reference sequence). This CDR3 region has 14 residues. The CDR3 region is CSARMQPNSYEQYF. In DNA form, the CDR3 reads TGCAGTGCTAGAATGCAGCCGAACTCCTACGAGCAGTACTTC.

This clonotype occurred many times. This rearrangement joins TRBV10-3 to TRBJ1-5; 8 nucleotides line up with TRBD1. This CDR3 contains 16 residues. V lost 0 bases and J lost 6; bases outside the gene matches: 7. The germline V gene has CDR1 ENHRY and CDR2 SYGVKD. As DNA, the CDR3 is TGTGCCATCAGTGAGTCTGTGACAGGGGAAGGTCAGCCCCAGCATTTT. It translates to CAISESVTGEGQPQHF.

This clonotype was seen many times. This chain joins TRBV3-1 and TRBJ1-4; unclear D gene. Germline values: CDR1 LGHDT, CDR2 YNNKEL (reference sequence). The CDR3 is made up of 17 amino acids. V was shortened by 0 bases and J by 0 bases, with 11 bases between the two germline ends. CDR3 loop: CASSQDMGPATNEKLFF. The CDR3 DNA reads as TGTGCCAGCAGCCAAGATATGGGTCCGGCAACTAATGAAAAACTGTTTTTT.